These T cell receptor beta chains were read from a single sample in a study of beta chain features in type 1 diabetes. Using immunoSEQ multiplex PCR, the repertoire was profiled, and TCRdb retains in-frame clones only, with some absent. The sample includes hundreds of thousands of clones, more than 12% seen only once; the top ten take roughly 0.04%. Material: naive CD4+ T cells from blood. These receptors all come from a young man with type 1 diabetes. Each CDR3 is given with its conserved first and last residue. D genes are given only for firm matches. The listing skips clone size in some rows; elsewhere it reads once, few, many or a size class.

clone_size | j_call | d_call | cdr3_length | v_call | cdr3_aa | cdr3_nt
few | TRBJ2-7 | NA | 11 | TRBV20-1 | CSAGDSYEQYF | TGCAGTGCTGGGGATTCCTACGAGCAGTACTTC
NA | TRBJ1-5 | TRBD1 | 18 | TRBV4-1 | CASRTGTEGARGNQPQHF | TGCGCCAGCAGGACCGGCACCGAGGGGGCGCGCGGCAATCAGCCCCAGCATTTT
few | TRBJ2-6 | NA | 16 | TRBV6-5 | CASSYITGTGANVLTF | TGTGCCAGCAGTTACATTACAGGGACTGGGGCCAACGTCCTGACTTTC
NA | TRBJ2-4 | TRBD1 | 15 | TRBV7-9 | CASSSPGTGLNIQYF | TGTGCCAGCAGCTCACCCGGGACAGGGTTAAACATTCAGTACTTC
NA | TRBJ1-4 | NA | 19 | TRBV14 | CASSPSGQAGFATNEKLFF | TGTGCCAGCAGCCCATCGGGGCAGGCCGGATTTGCAACTAATGAAAAACTGTTTTTT
NA | TRBJ2-1 | NA | 12 | TRBV10-3 | CAISDRDNEQFF | TGTGCCATCAGTGACAGGGACAATGAGCAGTTCTTC
few | TRBJ1-2 | TRBD1 | 13 | TRBV7-2 | CASSLDRGRGYTF | TGTGCCAGCAGCTTAGACAGGGGGCGCGGCTACACCTTC
few | TRBJ2-5 | TRBD1 | 17 | TRBV18 | CASSPFAGQGNQETQYF | TGTGCCAGCTCACCATTCGCGGGACAGGGGAACCAAGAGACCCAGTACTTC
few | TRBJ2-5 | NA | 16 | TRBV25-1 | CASSDSLVWDQETQYF | TGTGCCAGCAGTGATAGTCTCGTGTGGGACCAAGAGACCCAGTACTTC
NA | TRBJ2-5 | NA | 15 | TRBV6-5 | CASTPRGDISETQYF | TGTGCCAGCACCCCGAGGGGGGACATTTCGGAGACCCAGTACTTC
few | TRBJ2-5 | NA | 14 | TRBV4-1 | CASSHLLAQETQYF | TGCGCCAGCAGCCACCTTCTAGCGCAAGAGACCCAGTACTTC
few | TRBJ1-1 | TRBD1 | 18 | TRBV9 | CASSADSRTGGANTEAFF | TGTGCCAGCAGCGCGGACAGTAGGACAGGGGGCGCGAACACTGAAGCTTTCTTT
few | TRBJ2-3 | TRBD2 | 15 | TRBV9 | CASSVAGGYTDTQYF | TGTGCCAGCAGCGTTGCGGGGGGATACACAGATACGCAGTATTTT
few | TRBJ2-7 | NA | 17 | TRBV28 | CASSLSWTAGPSYEQYF | TGTGCCAGCAGTCTAAGTTGGACAGCCGGACCCTCCTACGAGCAGTACTTC
NA | TRBJ2-1 | TRBD2 | 15 | TRBV19 | CASTRSGSSYNEQFF | TGTGCCAGTACCAGAAGCGGGAGCTCCTACAATGAGCAGTTCTTC
few | TRBJ1-5 | NA | 15 | TRBV27 | CASSQLQGGNQPQHF | TGTGCCAGCAGTCAGCTACAGGGAGGAAATCAGCCCCAGCATTTT
NA | TRBJ1-3 | NA | 14 | TRBV21-1 | CASPEGTEGNTIYF | TGTGCCAGCCCCGAAGGGACAGAAGGAAACACCATATATTTT
few | TRBJ1-1 | TRBD1 | 13 | TRBV19 | CASSIRTGDRAFF | TGTGCCAGTAGTATACGGACAGGGGATCGGGCTTTCTTT
few | TRBJ2-5 | NA | 11 | TRBV30 | CAWTHGETQYF | TGTGCCTGGACCCACGGGGAGACCCAGTACTTC
few | TRBJ2-1 | TRBD2 | 18 | TRBV10-3 | CATQTSGGAIPLYNEQFF | TGTGCCACCCAGACTAGCGGGGGGGCCATACCGCTCTACAATGAGCAGTTCTTC
few | TRBJ2-4 | TRBD1 | 14 | TRBV7-9 | CASSLGQGIDIQYF | TGTGCCAGCAGCCTTGGACAGGGGATAGACATTCAGTACTTC
NA | TRBJ1-3 | TRBD1 | 13 | TRBV29-1 | CSAQDRAGNTIYF | TGCAGCGCTCAGGACAGGGCTGGAAACACCATATATTTT
few | TRBJ1-1 | TRBD1 | 15 | TRBV12-5 | CASGVRQGRSTEAFF | TGTGCTAGTGGTGTCCGACAGGGCCGGAGCACTGAAGCTTTCTTT
few | TRBJ2-5 | NA | 16 | TRBV6-5 | CASSLGLAHLQETQYF | TGTGCCAGCAGTTTGGGACTCGCACACCTCCAAGAGACCCAGTACTTC
NA | TRBJ1-2 | TRBD1 | 13 | TRBV7-6 | CASSLGQGYGYTF | TGTGCCAGCAGCCTGGGACAGGGCTATGGCTACACCTTC
few | TRBJ2-4 | NA | 17 | TRBV5-4 | CASSFYRDSRAKNIQYF | TGTGCCAGCAGCTTTTACCGGGACTCGAGAGCCAAAAACATTCAGTACTTC
few | TRBJ2-3 | TRBD2 | 19 | TRBV4-2 | CASSQEAMRPSGGTDTQYF | TGTGCCAGCAGCCAAGAAGCTATGAGGCCTAGCGGGGGGACAGATACGCAGTATTTT
NA | TRBJ1-5 | NA | 12 | TRBV30 | CAWSAFKRAQHF | TGTGCCTGGAGCGCTTTTAAACGGGCCCAGCATTTT
few | TRBJ1-5 | TRBD1 | 14 | TRBV27 | CASSRTGGGRPQHF | TGTGCCAGCAGCCGGACAGGGGGCGGGCGGCCCCAGCATTTT
few | TRBJ2-1 | NA | 15 | TRBV11-2 | CASSLIGQTVSEQFF | TGTGCCAGCAGCTTGATTGGCCAGACGGTCAGTGAGCAGTTCTTC
NA | TRBJ1-1 | TRBD1 | 15 | TRBV7-9 | CASSPRTGRDTEAFF | TGTGCCAGCAGCCCAAGGACAGGACGGGACACTGAAGCTTTCTTT
NA | TRBJ1-1 | NA | 13 | TRBV29-1 | CSVEPVGNTEAFF | TGCAGCGTTGAACCAGTGGGGAACACTGAAGCTTTCTTT
NA | TRBJ2-7 | NA | 14 | TRBV7-9 | CASSLPQEPYEQYF | TGTGCCAGCAGCTTACCCCAAGAGCCCTACGAGCAGTACTTC
NA | TRBJ2-2 | NA | 16 | TRBV25-1 | CATAVGSSPVTGELFF | TGTGCTACAGCAGTGGGTAGTAGCCCTGTCACCGGGGAGCTGTTTTTT
few | TRBJ2-5 | NA | 11 | TRBV30 | CAWSNLETQYF | TGTGCCTGGAGTAACCTGGAGACCCAGTACTTC
few | TRBJ2-1 | NA | 16 | TRBV5-7 | CASSSPPGSSYNEQFF | TGTGCCAGCAGCTCGCCCCCAGGGAGCTCCTACAATGAGCAGTTCTTC
few | TRBJ2-7 | NA | 11 | TRBV30 | CAWGDRYEQYF | TGTGCCTGGGGAGACAGGTACGAGCAGTACTTC
few | TRBJ1-2 | NA | 14 | TRBV18 | CASSPPGTGEGYTF | TGTGCCAGCTCACCTCCCGGCACAGGCGAAGGCTACACCTTC
few | TRBJ1-5 | NA | 13 | TRBV7-3 | CASSRQTLGPQHF | TGTGCCAGCAGCCGACAAACCCTAGGGCCCCAGCATTTT
few | TRBJ1-1 | NA | 13 | TRBV27 | CASSAKGNTEAFF | TGTGCCAGCAGCGCTAAGGGGAACACTGAAGCTTTCTTT
NA | TRBJ1-5 | NA | 16 | TRBV7-2 | CASSFFGLGLGQPQHF | TGTGCCAGCAGCTTTTTCGGTCTGGGGTTGGGTCAGCCCCAGCATTTT
NA | TRBJ2-1 | NA | 15 | TRBV9 | CASSASAGLSNEQFF | TGTGCCAGCAGCGCCAGCGCGGGACTTTCCAATGAGCAGTTCTTC
NA | TRBJ2-5 | TRBD1 | 14 | TRBV7-2 | CASSLGTGEETQYF | TGTGCCAGCAGCTTAGGGACAGGGGAAGAGACCCAGTACTTC
NA | TRBJ2-7 | NA | 15 | TRBV9 | CASSLMGGGPTEQYF | TGTGCCAGCAGCTTAATGGGAGGGGGCCCTACGGAGCAGTACTTC